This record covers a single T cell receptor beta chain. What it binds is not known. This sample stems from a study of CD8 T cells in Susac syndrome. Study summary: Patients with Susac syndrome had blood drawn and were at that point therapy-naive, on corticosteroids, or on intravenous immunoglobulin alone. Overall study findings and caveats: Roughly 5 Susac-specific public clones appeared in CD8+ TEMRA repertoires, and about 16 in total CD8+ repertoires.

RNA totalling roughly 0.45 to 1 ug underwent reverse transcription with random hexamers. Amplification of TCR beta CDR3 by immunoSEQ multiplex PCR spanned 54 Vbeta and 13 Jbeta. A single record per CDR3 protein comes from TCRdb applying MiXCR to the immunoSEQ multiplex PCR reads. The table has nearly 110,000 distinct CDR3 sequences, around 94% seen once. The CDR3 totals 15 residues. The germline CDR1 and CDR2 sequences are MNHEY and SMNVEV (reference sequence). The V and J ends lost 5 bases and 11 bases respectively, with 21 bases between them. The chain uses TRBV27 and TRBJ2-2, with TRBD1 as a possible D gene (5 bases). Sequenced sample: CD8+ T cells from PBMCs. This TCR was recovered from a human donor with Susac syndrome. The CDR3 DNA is TGTGCCAGCAGTCCCCTCCTCGACAGTCCAACAGAGCTGTTTTTT. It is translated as CASSPLLDSPTELFF.